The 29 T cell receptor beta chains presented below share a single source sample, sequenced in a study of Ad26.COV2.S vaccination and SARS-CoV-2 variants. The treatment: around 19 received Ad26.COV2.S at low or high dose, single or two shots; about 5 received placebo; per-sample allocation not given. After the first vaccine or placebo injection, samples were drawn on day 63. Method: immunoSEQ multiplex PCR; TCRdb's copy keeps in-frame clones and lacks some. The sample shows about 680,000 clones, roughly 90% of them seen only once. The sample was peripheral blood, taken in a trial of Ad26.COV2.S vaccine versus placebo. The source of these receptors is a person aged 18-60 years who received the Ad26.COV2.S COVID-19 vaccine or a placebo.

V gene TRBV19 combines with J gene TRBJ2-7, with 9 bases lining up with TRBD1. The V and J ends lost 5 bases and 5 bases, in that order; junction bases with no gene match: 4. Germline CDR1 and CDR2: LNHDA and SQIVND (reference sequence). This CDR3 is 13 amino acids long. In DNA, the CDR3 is TGTGCCAGTAGTGGGACAGGGACTCACGAGCAGTACTTC. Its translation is CASSGTGTHEQYF.

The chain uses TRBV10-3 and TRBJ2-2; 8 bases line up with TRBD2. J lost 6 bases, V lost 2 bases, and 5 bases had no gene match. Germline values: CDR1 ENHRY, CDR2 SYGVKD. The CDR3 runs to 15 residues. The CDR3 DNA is TGTGCCATCAGTGAGCAAGCGGGAGATCCCGGGGAGCTGTTTTTT. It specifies CAISEQAGDPGELFF.

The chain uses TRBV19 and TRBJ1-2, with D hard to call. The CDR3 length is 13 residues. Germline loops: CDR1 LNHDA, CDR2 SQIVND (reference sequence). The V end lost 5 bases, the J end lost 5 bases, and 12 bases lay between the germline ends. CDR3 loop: CASSPKWEYGYTF. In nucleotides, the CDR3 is TGTGCCAGTAGTCCTAAATGGGAGTATGGCTACACCTTC.

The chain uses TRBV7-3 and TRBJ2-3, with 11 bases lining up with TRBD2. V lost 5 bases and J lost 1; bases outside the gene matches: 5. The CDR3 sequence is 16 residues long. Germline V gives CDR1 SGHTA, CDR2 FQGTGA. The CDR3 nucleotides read TGTGCCAGCAGCCCTCTACTAGCGGGGGGCACAGATACGCAGTATTTT. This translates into CASSPLLAGGTDTQYF.

The CDR3 reads CASSQDSGIGNTIYF. The CDR3 DNA reads as TGTGCCAGCAGCCAAGATTCCGGGATTGGAAACACCATATATTTT. The chain couples TRBV3-1 (or the pseudogene TRBV3-2) to TRBJ1-3, with no clear D. CDR1 is LGHDT, CDR2 YNNKEL, per germline (reference sequence). V was pared by 0 bases and J by 3 bases, with 9 bases between. The CDR3 covers 15 residues.

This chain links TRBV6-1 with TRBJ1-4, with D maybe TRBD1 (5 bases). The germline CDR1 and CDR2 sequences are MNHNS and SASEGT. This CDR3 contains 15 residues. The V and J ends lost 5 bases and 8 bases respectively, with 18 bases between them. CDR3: CASSHAGTLGEKLFF. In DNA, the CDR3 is TGTGCCAGCAGTCACGCCGGGACCTTGGGGGAAAAACTGTTTTTT.

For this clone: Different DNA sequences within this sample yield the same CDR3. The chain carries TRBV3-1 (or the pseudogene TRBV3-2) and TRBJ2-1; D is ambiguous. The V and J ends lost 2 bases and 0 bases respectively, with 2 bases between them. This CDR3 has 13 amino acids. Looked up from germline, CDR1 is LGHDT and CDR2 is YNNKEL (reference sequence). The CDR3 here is CASSQPSYNEQFF. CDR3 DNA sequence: TGTGCCAGCAGCCAACCCTCCTACAATGAGCAGTTCTTC.

As DNA, the CDR3 is TGTGCCACCAGTGATCCGCTCCTGGGTACGCAGTATTTT. Protein sequence: CATSDPLLGTQYF. The chain joins TRBV24-1 to TRBJ2-3; D is unresolved. The V gene's germline CDR1 is KGHDR and CDR2 SFDVKD. Trimming removed 3 bases from V and 8 bases from J, with 11 bases in between. This CDR3 is 13 amino acids long.

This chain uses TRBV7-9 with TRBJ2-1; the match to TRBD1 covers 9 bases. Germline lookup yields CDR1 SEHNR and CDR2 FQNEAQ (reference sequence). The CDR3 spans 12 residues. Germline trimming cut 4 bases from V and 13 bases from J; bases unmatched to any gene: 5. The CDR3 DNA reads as TGTGCCAGCAGCTCCGCGGACAGGGGCCAGTTCTTC. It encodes CASSSADRGQFF. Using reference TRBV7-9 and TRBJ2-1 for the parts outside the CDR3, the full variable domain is DTGVSQNPRHKITKRGQNVTFRCDPISEHNRLYWYRQTLGQGPEFLTYFQNEAQLEKSRLLSDRFSAERPKGSFSTLEIQRTEQGDSAMYLCASSSADRGQFFGPGTRLTVL.

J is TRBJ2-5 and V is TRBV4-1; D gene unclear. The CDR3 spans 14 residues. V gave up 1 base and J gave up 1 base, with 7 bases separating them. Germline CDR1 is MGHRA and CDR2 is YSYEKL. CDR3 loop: CASSQVGPQETQYF. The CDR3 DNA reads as TGCGCCAGCAGCCAAGTGGGCCCCCAAGAGACCCAGTACTTC.

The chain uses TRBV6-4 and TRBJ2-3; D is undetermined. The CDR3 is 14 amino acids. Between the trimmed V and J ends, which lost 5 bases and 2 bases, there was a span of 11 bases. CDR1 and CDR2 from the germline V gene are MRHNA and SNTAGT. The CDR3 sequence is CASSPQPSTDTQYF. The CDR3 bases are TGTGCCAGCAGTCCTCAGCCGTCCACAGATACGCAGTATTTT.

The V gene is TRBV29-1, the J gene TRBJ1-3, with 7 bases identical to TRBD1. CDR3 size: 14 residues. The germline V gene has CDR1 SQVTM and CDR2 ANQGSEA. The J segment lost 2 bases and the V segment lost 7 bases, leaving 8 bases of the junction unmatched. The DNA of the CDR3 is TGCAGCGCTTCATCAGGGGGGACTGGAAACACCATATATTTT. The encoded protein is CSASSGGTGNTIYF.

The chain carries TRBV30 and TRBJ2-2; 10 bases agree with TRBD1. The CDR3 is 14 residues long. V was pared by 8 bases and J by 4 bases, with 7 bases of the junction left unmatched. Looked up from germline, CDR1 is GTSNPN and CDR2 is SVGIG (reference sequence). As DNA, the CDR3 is TGTGCCCGGGGGGACAGGGGCTTCACCGGGGAGCTGTTTTTT. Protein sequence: CARGDRGFTGELFF. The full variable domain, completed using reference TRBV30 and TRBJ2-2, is SQTIHQWPATLVQPVGSPLSLECTVEGTSNPNLYWYRQAAGRGLQLLFYSVGIGQISSEVPQNLSASRPQDRQFILSSKKLLLSDSGFYLCARGDRGFTGELFFGEGSRLTVL.

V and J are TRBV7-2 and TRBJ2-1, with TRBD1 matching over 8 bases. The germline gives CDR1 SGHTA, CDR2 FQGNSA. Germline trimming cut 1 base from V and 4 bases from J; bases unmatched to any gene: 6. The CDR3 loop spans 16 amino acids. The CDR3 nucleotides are TGTGCCAGCAGCTTAGTTCAGGGGGCGGGATACAATGAGCAGTTCTTC. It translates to CASSLVQGAGYNEQFF.

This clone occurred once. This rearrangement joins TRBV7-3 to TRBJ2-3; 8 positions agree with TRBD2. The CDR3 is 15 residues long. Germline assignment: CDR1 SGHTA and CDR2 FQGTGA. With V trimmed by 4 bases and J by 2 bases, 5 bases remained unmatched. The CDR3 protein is CASSSLAGFTDTQYF. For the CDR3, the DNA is TGTGCCAGCAGCTCCTTAGCGGGGTTCACAGATACGCAGTATTTT.

CDR3 in amino acids: CASSEIGDRELFF. The CDR3 region has the DNA TGTGCCAGCAGTGAAATCGGGGACCGGGAGCTGTTTTTT. The chain couples TRBV6-1 to TRBJ2-2; the D call may be TRBD1 or TRBD2 (5 bases each). CDR3 size: 13 residues. Germline lookup yields CDR1 MNHNS and CDR2 SASEGT. With 2 bases removed from V and 9 bases from J, the gap between germline ends came to 10 bases.

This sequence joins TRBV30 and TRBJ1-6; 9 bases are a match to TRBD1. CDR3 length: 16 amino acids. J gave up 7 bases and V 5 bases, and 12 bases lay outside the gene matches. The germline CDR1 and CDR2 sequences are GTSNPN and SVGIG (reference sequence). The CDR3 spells CAWADRGIVSNSPLHF. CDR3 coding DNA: TGTGCCTGGGCGGACAGGGGAATAGTGAGCAATTCACCCCTCCACTTT. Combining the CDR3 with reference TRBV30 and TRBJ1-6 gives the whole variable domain SQTIHQWPATLVQPVGSPLSLECTVEGTSNPNLYWYRQAAGRGLQLLFYSVGIGQISSEVPQNLSASRPQDRQFILSSKKLLLSDSGFYLCAWADRGIVSNSPLHFGNGTRLTVT.

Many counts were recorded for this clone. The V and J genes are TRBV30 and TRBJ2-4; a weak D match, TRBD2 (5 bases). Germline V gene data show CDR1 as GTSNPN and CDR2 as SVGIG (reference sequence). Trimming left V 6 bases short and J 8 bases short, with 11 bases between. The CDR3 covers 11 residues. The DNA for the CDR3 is TGTGCCTGTACTCAAGCGGACATTCAGTACTTC. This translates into CACTQADIQYF.

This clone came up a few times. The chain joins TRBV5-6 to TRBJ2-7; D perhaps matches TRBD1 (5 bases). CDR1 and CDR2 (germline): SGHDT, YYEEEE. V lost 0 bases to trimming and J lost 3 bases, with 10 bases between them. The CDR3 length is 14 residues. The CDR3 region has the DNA TGTGCCAGCAGCTTGGTACAGGTCCTCTACGAGCAGTACTTC. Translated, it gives CASSLVQVLYEQYF.

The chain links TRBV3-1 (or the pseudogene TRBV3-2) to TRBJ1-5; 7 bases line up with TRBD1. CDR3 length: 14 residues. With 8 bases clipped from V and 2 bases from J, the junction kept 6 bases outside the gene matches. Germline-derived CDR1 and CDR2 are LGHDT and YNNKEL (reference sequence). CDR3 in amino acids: CASGRQGGNQPQHF. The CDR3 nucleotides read TGTGCCAGCGGGCGGCAGGGGGGCAATCAGCCCCAGCATTTT.

CDR3 amino acids: CASSAQGTEAFF. The CDR3 DNA reads as TGTGCCAGCAGCGCACAGGGGACTGAAGCTTTCTTT. The J gene is TRBJ1-1, the V gene TRBV7-9; TRBD1 aligns across 7 bases. Germline V gene sequence: CDR1 SEHNR, CDR2 FQNEAQ (reference sequence). V lost 5 bases, J lost 5 bases, and 2 bases stayed unmatched. This CDR3 spans 12 amino acids.

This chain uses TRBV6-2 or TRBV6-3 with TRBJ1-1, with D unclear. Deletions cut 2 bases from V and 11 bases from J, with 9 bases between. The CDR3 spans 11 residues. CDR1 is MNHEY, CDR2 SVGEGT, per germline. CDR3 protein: CASSYVTTAFF. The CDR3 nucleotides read TGTGCCAGCAGTTACGTTACGACGGCTTTCTTT.

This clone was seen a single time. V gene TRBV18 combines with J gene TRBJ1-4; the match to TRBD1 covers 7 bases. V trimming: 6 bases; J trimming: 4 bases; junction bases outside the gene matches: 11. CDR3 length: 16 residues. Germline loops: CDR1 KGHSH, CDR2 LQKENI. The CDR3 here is CASSPRDGTVNEKLFF. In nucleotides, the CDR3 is TGTGCCAGCTCTCCCAGGGACGGGACAGTTAATGAAAAACTGTTTTTT. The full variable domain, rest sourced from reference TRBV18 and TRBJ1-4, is NAGVMQNPRHLVRRRGQEARLRCSPMKGHSHVYWYRQLPEEGLKFMVYLQKENIIDESGMPKERFSAEFPKEGPSILRIQQVVRGDSAAYFCASSPRDGTVNEKLFFGSGTQLSVL.

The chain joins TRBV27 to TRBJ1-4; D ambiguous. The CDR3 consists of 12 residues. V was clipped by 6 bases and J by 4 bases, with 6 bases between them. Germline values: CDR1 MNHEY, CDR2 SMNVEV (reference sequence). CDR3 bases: TGTGCCAGCAGAACCTATAATGAAAAACTGTTTTTT. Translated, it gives CASRTYNEKLFF. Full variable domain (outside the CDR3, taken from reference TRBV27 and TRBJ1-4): EAQVTQNPRYLITVTGKKLTVTCSQNMNHEYMSWYRQDPGLGLRQIYYSMNVEVTDKGDVPEGYKVSRKEKRNFPLILESPSPNQTSLYFCASRTYNEKLFFGSGTQLSVL.

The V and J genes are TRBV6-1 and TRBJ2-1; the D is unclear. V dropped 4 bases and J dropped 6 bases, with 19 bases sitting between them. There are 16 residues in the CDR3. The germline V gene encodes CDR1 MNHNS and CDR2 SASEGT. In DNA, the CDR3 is TGTGCCAGCAGTGTCGAATTATGGGTCTTCGGCAATGAGCAGTTCTTC. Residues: CASSVELWVFGNEQFF.

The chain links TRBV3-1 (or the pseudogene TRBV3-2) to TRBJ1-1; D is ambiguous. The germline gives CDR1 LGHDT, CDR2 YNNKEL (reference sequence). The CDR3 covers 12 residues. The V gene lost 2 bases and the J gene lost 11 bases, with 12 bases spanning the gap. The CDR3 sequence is CASSQLATRAFF. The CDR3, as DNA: TGTGCCAGCAGCCAATTGGCCACGAGGGCTTTCTTT.

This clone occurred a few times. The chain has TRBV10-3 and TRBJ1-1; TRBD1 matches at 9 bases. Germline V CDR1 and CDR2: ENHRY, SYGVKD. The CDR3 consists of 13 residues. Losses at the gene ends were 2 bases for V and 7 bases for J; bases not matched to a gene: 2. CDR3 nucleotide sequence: TGTGCCATCAGTGAGGGACAGGGGTTTGAAGCTTTCTTT. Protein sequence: CAISEGQGFEAFF.

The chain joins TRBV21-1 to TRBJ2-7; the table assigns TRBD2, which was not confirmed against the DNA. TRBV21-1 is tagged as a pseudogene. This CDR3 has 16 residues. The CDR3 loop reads CASSALTSAHSYEQYF. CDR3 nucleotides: TGTGCCAGCAGCGCCCTGACTAGCGCTCACTCCTACGAGCAGTACTTC.

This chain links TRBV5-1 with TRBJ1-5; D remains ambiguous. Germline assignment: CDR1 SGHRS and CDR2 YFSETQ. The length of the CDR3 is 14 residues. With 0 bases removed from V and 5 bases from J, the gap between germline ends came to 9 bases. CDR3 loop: CASSLEGYDQPQHF. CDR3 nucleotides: TGCGCCAGCAGCTTGGAGGGTTACGATCAGCCCCAGCATTTT.